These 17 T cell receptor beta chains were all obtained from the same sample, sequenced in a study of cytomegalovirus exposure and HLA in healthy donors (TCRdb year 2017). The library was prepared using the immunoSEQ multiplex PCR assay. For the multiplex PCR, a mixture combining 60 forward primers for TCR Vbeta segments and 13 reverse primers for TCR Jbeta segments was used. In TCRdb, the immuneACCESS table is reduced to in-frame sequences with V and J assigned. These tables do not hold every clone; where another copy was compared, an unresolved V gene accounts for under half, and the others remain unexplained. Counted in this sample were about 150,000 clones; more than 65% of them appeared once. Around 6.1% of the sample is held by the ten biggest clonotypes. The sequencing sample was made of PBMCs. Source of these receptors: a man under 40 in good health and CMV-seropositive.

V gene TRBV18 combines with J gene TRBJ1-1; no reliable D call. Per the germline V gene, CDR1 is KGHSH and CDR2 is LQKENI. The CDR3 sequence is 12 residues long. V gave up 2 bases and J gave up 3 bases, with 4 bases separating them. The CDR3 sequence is CASSPADTEAFF. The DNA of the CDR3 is TGTGCCAGCTCACCAGCGGACACTGAAGCTTTCTTT.

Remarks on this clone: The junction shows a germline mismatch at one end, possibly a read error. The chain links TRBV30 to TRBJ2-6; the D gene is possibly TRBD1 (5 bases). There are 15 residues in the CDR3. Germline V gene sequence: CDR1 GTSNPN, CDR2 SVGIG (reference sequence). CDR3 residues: CAWGRRNSGANGLTF. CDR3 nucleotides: TGTGCCTGGGGCAGAAGGAACTCTGGGGCCAACGGCCTGACTTTC. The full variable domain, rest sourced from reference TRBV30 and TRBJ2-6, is SQTIHQWPATLVQPVGSPLSLECTVEGTSNPNLYWYRQAAGRGLQLLFYSVGIGQISSEVPQNLSASRPQDRQFILSSKKLLLSDSGFYLCAWGRRNSGANGLTFGAGSRLTVL.

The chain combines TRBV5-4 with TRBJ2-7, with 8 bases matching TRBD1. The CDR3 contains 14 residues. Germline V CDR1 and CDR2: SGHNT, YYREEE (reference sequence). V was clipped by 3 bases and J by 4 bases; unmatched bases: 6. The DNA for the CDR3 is TGTGCCAGCAGCTCCAGGACAGGGAAGTACGAGCAGTACTTC. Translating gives CASSSRTGKYEQYF. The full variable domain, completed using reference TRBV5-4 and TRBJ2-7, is ETGVTQSPTHLIKTRGQQVTLRCSSQSGHNTVSWYQQALGQGPQFIFQYYREEENGRGNFPPRFSGLQFPNYSSELNVNALELDDSALYLCASSSRTGKYEQYFGPGTRLTVT.

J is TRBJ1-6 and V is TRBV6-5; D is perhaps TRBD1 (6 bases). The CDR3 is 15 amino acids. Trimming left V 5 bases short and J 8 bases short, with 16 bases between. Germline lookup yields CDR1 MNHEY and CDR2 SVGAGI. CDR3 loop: CASSNTGTLHSPLHF. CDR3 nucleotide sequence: TGTGCCAGCAGTAACACAGGGACCTTGCATTCACCCCTCCACTTT.

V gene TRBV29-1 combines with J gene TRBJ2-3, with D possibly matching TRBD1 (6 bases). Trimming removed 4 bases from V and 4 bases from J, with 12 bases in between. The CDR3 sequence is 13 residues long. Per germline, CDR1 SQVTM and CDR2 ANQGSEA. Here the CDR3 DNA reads TGCAGCGTTGCCAGGGGAAGATCAGATACGCAGTATTTT. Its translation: CSVARGRSDTQYF.

This chain's CDR3 is CASSGDSSYEQYF. The DNA of the CDR3 is TGTGCCAGCAGTGGGGACAGCTCCTACGAGCAGTACTTC. This rearrangement joins TRBV7-8 to TRBJ2-7; 7 bases are shared with TRBD1. Germline assignment: CDR1 SGHVS and CDR2 FQNEAQ. CDR3 length: 13 amino acids. With 6 bases clipped from V and 0 bases from J, the junction kept 2 bases outside the gene matches.

The CDR3 DNA is TGTGCCAGCAGTGATCGGAGACGCGACAGGTTAGTCGAGCAGTACTTC. Protein product: CASSDRRRDRLVEQYF. The chain joins TRBV6-1 to TRBJ2-7, with D perhaps TRBD1 (6 bases). V dropped 3 bases and J dropped 6 bases, with 21 bases sitting between them. The CDR3 is 16 amino acids. Germline assignment: CDR1 MNHNS and CDR2 SASEGT.

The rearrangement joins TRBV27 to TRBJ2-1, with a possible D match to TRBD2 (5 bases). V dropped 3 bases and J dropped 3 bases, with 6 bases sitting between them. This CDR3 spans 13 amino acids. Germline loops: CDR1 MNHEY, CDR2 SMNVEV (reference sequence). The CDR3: CASSLTNYNEQFF. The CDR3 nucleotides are TGTGCCAGCAGTTTGACTAACTACAATGAGCAGTTCTTC.

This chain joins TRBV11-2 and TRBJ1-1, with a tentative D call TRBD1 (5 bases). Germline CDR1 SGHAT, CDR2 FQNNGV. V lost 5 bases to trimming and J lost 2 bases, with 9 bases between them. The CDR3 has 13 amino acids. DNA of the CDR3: TGTGCCAGCAGCCCCGGGGGTAACACTGAAGCTTTCTTT. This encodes CASSPGGNTEAFF.

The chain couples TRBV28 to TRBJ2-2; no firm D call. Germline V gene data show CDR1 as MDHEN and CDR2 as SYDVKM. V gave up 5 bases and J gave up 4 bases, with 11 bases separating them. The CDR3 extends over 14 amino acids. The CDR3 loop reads CASSPFFPTGELFF. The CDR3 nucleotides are TGTGCCAGCAGTCCTTTCTTCCCCACCGGGGAGCTGTTTTTT.

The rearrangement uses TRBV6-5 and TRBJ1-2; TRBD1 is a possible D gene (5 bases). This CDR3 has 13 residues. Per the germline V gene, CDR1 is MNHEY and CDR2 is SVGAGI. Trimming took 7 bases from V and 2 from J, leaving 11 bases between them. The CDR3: CASTRQKNYGYTF. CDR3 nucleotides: TGTGCCAGCACCCGACAGAAGAACTATGGCTACACCTTC.

The CDR3 reads CASSPQLLAGGKDTQYF. In DNA, the CDR3 is TGTGCCAGCTCACCGCAGCTTTTAGCGGGAGGAAAGGATACGCAGTATTTT. The chain recombines TRBV18 with TRBJ2-3, with 10 positions matching TRBD2. The CDR3 extends over 17 amino acids. J gave up 6 bases and V 3 bases, and 12 bases lay outside the gene matches. Germline assignment: CDR1 KGHSH and CDR2 LQKENI.

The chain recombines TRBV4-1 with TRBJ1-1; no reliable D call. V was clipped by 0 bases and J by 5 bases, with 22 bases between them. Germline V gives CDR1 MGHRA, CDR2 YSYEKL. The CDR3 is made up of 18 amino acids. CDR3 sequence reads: CASSQEPRSNPDLTEAFF. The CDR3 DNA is TGCGCCAGCAGCCAAGAACCACGGTCTAACCCTGACTTGACTGAAGCTTTCTTT.

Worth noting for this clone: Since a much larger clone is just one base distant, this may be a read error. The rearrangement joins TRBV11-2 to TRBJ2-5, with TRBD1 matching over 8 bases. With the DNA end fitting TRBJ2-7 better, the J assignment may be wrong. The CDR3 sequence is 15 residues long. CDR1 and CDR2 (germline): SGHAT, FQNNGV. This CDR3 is CASSSLRDRSYEQYF. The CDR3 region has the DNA TGTGCCAGTAGCTCTCTTCGGGACAGGTCCTACGAGCAGTACTTC.

CDR3 bases: TGTGCCAGCAGTTTCCAGGGGAACACCGGGGAGCTGTTTTTT. Protein sequence: CASSFQGNTGELFF. The chain couples TRBV27 to TRBJ2-2; a weak D match, TRBD1 (5 bases). The CDR3 length is 14 residues. Germline V lookup: CDR1 MNHEY, CDR2 SMNVEV (reference sequence). Trimming left V 3 bases short and J 1 base short, with 6 bases between.

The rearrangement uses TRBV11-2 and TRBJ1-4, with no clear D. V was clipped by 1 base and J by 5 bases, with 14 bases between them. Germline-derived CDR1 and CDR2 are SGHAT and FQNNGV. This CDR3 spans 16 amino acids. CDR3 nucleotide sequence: TGTGCCAGCAGCTTAGGAGTCGGGGTAGTAAATGAAAAACTGTTTTTT. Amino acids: CASSLGVGVVNEKLFF.

As DNA, the CDR3 is TGTGCCAGCACCCCGTCGACAGTCTCCTATGGCTACACCTTC. It codes for CASTPSTVSYGYTF. The chain joins TRBV2 to TRBJ1-2; D is perhaps TRBD1 (5 bases). The CDR3 has 14 residues. The V gene lost 7 bases and the J gene lost 4 bases, with 16 bases spanning the gap. CDR1 SNHLY and CDR2 FYNNEI come from the germline V gene.